This T cell receptor beta chain was found in a study of blood T cell repertoires in COVID-19. Study overall: Collection of acute and convalescent COVID-19 samples took place in the United States, Italy and Spain. T cells, B-cell-depleted T cells, or PBMCs provided the cDNA or gDNA that served as material.

The CDR3 is made up of 15 amino acids. The V gene end was trimmed by 5 bases and the J gene end by 6 bases; junction bases not matched to a gene: 11. Germline CDR1 reads SEHNR; CDR2 reads FQNEAQ (reference sequence). Measured with immunoSEQ multiplex PCR; TCRdb has only the in-frame clones, and not every one. Of more than 200,000 clones in the sample, around 84% are singletons; the top ten hold 4.2%. The clonotype was recovered from a man aged 55 to 70 with acute or convalescent COVID-19. The sequenced sample was peripheral blood. The chain uses TRBV7-9 and TRBJ1-1; the match to TRBD1 covers 8 bases. The CDR3 sequence: CASSSRTQGGAEAFF. The CDR3 nucleotides are TGTGCCAGCAGCAGTCGCACACAGGGGGGAGCTGAAGCTTTCTTT.